The 5 T cell receptor beta chains below all came from one sample that was sequenced in a study of PD-1 blockade in mismatch repair-deficient tumors. Assay: immunoSEQ multiplex PCR; the TCRdb copy retains only in-frame clones and omits some. The sample has some 130,000 clones, 88% seen once. This material consisted of peripheral blood, taken approximately 71 weeks after starting pembrolizumab. Receptor source: an adult with mismatch repair-deficient cancer.

The chain is built from TRBV27 and TRBJ2-7; 10 bases line up with TRBD2. Germline CDR1 reads MNHEY; CDR2 reads SMNVEV (reference sequence). Losses at the gene ends were 5 bases for V and 3 bases for J; bases not matched to a gene: 7. The CDR3 sequence is 15 residues long. The CDR3 DNA follows: TGTGCCAGCAGTGACGCGACTAGCGGGTTCTACGAGCAGTACTTC. Translation: CASSDATSGFYEQYF.

J is TRBJ2-1 and V is TRBV30, with 12 positions matching TRBD2. This CDR3 is built from 15 residues. The germline gives CDR1 GTSNPN, CDR2 SVGIG (reference sequence). V lost 3 bases to trimming and J lost 11 bases; unmatched junction nucleotides: 11. The CDR3 loop is CAWSPPLAGGGQQFF. CDR3 nucleotide sequence: TGTGCCTGGAGCCCACCGCTAGCGGGAGGGGGCCAGCAGTTCTTC.

This chain connects TRBV2 to TRBJ2-1; tentative D call: TRBD2 (6 bases). CDR3 length: 14 residues. Germline CDR1 SNHLY, CDR2 FYNNEI. V lost 2 bases to trimming and J lost 3 bases, with 8 bases between them. This CDR3 reads CASSELGGYNEQFF. In nucleotides, the CDR3 is TGTGCCAGCAGTGAATTGGGGGGCTACAATGAGCAGTTCTTC.

The V gene is TRBV11-2, the J gene TRBJ2-1, with TRBD1 matching over 7 bases. Unmatched junction bases numbered 15, after V lost 6 bases and J lost 10 bases. Germline V gene lookup returns CDR1 SGHAT and CDR2 FQNNGV. The CDR3 length is 15 residues. The CDR3 DNA reads as TGTGCCAGCAGTTGGGGGACAGAATTTGAGCGGGAGCAGTTCTTC. Translation gives CASSWGTEFEREQFF. Using reference TRBV11-2 and TRBJ2-1 for the parts outside the CDR3, the full variable domain is EAGVAQSPRYKIIEKRQSVAFWCNPISGHATLYWYQQILGQGPKLLIQFQNNGVVDDSQLPKDRFSAERLKGVDSTLKIQPAKLEDSAVYLCASSWGTEFEREQFFGPGTRLTVL.

The chain combines TRBV9 with TRBJ2-7, with TRBD2 identical over 7 bases. Trimming at V came to 4 bases and at J to 4 bases, leaving 17 bases not matched to a gene. The CDR3 length is 17 residues. Germline CDR1 is SGDLS and CDR2 is YYNGEE. The CDR3 here is CASSRSPWTRRMYEQYF. CDR3 DNA: TGTGCCAGCAGCCGGAGCCCTTGGACTAGACGCATGTACGAGCAGTACTTC.